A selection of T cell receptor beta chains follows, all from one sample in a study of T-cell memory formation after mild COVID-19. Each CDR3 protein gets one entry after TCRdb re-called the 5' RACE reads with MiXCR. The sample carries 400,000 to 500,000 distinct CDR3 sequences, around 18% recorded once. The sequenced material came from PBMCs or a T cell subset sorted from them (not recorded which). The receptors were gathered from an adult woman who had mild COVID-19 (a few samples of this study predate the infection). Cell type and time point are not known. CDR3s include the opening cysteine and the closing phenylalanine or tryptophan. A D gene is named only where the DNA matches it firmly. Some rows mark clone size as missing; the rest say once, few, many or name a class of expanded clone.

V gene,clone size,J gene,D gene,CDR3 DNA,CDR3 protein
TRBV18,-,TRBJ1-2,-,TGTGCCAGCTCACCAAGTGGGGGCCCAGATAACTATGGCTACACCTTC,CASSPSGGPDNYGYTF
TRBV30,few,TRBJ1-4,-,TGTGCCTGGAGTATGGGGGGTCTGGCTAATGAAAAACTGTTTTTT,CAWSMGGLANEKLFF
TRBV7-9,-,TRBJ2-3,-,TGTGCCAACACGGCAGGGGCCACAGATACGCAGTATTTT,CANTAGATDTQYF
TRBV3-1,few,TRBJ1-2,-,TGTGCCAGCAGCCCCTTAGACAGACAAGGCTACACCTTC,CASSPLDRQGYTF
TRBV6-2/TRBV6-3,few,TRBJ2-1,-,TGTCCCAGCAGCCCGTTCTACAATGAGCAGTTCTTC,CPSSPFYNEQFF
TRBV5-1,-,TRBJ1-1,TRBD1,TGCGCCAGCAGCACCGGGACAGGGGCCACTGAAGCTTTCTTT,CASSTGTGATEAFF
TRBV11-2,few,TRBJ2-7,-,TGTGCCAGCAGCGCGCAAAGCTACGAGCAGTACTTC,CASSAQSYEQYF
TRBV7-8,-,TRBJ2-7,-,TGTGCCAGCAGCTTAAGGAGCCCCTACGAGCAGTACTTC,CASSLRSPYEQYF
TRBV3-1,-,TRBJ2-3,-,TGTGCCAGCAGCCATGGAATCACAGATACGCAGTATTTT,CASSHGITDTQYF
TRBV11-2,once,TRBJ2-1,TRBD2,TGTGCCAGCAGCCCCGGGGGGCAGGGGACTAGCGGGACATGGAATGAGCAGTTCTTC,CASSPGGQGTSGTWNEQFF
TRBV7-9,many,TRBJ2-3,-,TGTGCCAGCAGCTTAGGTCTAGCCACCTCGACAGATACGCAGTATTTT,CASSLGLATSTDTQYF
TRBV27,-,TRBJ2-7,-,TGTGCCAGCAGTTTACAGGTGGCACCCTACGAGCAGTACTTC,CASSLQVAPYEQYF
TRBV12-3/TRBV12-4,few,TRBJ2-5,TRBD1,TGTGCCAGCAGTAAAGCTGGGACAGTCCAAGAGACCCAGTACTTC,CASSKAGTVQETQYF
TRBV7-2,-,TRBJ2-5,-,TGTGCCAGCAGCTCTGATAGGGGGGGAGGGCCAATGAGAGAGACCCAGTACTTC,CASSSDRGGGPMRETQYF
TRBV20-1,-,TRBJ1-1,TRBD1,TGCAGTGCTCCAACAGGGGCGAACACTGAAGCTTTCTTT,CSAPTGANTEAFF
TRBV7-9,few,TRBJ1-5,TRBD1,TGTGCCAGCAGCCCGGGGGACAGGGGGCTTTGGAGCAATCAGCCCCAGCATTTT,CASSPGDRGLWSNQPQHF
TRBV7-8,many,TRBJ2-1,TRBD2,TGTGCCAGCAGCAGGATCGGGACTAGCGGGGGGGCCCGGTCCTACAATGAGCAGTTCTTC,CASSRIGTSGGARSYNEQFF
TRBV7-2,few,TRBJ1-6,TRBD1,TGTGCCAGCAGCTCACCGGGACAGAGGTCACCCCTCCACTTT,CASSSPGQRSPLHF
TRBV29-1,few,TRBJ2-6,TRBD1,TGCAGCGCCGGGACAGCAGTATCTGGGGCCAACGTCCTGACTTTC,CSAGTAVSGANVLTF
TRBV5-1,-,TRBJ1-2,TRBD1,TGCGCCAGCAGCTTGGCCGAGGGACAGGGCGCGCGGTCCTATGGCTACACCTTC,CASSLAEGQGARSYGYTF
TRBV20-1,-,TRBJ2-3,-,TGCAGTGCTAGACGCATAGCAGATACGCAGTATTTT,CSARRIADTQYF
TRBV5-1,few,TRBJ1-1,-,TGCGCCAGCAGCCTGGGGGGCGCAGGGGAAAAAGCTTTCTTT,CASSLGGAGEKAFF
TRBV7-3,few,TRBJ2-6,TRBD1,TGTGCCAGCAGCTTAAGCGGACAGGGCTCTGGGGCCAACGTCCTGACTTTC,CASSLSGQGSGANVLTF
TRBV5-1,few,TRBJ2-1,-,TGCGCCAGCAGCGCGACTTCGAGCTCCTACAATGAGCAGTTCTTC,CASSATSSSYNEQFF
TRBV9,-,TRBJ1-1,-,TGTACCAGCAGCGTAGGGTCGGTCGAAGAAGCTTTCTTT,CTSSVGSVEEAFF
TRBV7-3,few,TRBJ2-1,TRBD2,TGTGCCAGCAGCCCCCGACTAGCGGGAGGTGGCCATGAGCAGTTCTTC,CASSPRLAGGGHEQFF
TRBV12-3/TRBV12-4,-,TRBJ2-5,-,TGTGCCAGCAGTTTAGGACCTACCCAGTACTTC,CASSLGPTQYF
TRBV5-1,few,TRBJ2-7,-,TGCGCCAGTAGTAGCAGGTCTCACTCCTACGAGCAGTACTTC,CASSSRSHSYEQYF
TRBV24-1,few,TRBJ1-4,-,TGTGCCACCAGTGATTCCGGGGGTGCGACTAATGAAAAACTGTTTTTT,CATSDSGGATNEKLFF
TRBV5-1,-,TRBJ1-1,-,TGCGCCAGCAGCTTGGGGACAGTTCCGTTGAACACTGAAGCTTTCTTT,CASSLGTVPLNTEAFF
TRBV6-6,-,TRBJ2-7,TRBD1,TGTGCCAGCAGTTATCCCCCCGGGACAGGGGACTACGAGCAGTACTTC,CASSYPPGTGDYEQYF
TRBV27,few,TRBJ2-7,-,TGTGCCAGCAGTGTGGACCGGTACCCTAGGGAGCAGTACTTC,CASSVDRYPREQYF
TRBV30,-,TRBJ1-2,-,TGTGCCTGGAGGGCCGGGACTAACTATGGCTACACCTTC,CAWRAGTNYGYTF
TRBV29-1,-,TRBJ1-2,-,TGCAGCGTTGAAAAGAGACAGAACTATGGCTACACCTTC,CSVEKRQNYGYTF
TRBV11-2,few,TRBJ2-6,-,TGTGCCAGCAGCTTATGGGCTAGAAGCTCTGGGGCCAACGTCCTGACTTTC,CASSLWARSSGANVLTF
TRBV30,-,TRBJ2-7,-,TGTGCCTGGAGTACCGGGACATCTGCCTACGAGCAGTACTTC,CAWSTGTSAYEQYF
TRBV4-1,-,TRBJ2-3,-,TGCGCCACCAGCCATCCATTGCAGGGGATCGCAGATACGCAGTATTTT,CATSHPLQGIADTQYF
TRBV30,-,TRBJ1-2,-,TGTGCCTGGAGTGTCCGCTGGCACTATGGCTACACCTTC,CAWSVRWHYGYTF
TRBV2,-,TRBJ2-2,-,TGTGCCAGCAGTGAAGATCCCGGGGAGCTGTTTTTT,CASSEDPGELFF
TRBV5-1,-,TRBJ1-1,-,TGCGCCAGCAGCTTGGACAGTATCAACACTGAAGCTTTCTTT,CASSLDSINTEAFF